This TCR beta chain was recovered during a study of human T cells and chemical hapten exposure. Turning to the study itself: For the roughly 26-week duration of the study, patients were given weekly doses of diphenylcyclopropenone on the scalp. Per-sample TCR yield variation was attributed mainly to small pooled library volume differences. Study-level findings and limits: There were significantly more large CDR3 similarity clusters among expanded TCRs than among controls.

Comments on this clonotype: What it recognizes is unknown.

Time point described: patch test 3, about 24 weeks after DPC sensitization. Stated treatment: therapeutic diphenylcyclopropenone sensitization with weekly scalp DPC. Germline values: CDR1 MNHEY, CDR2 SMNVEV (reference sequence). This CDR3 contains 13 residues. V lost 1 base to trimming and J lost 6 bases, with 4 bases between them. Within the library, unique molecular identifiers were attached to each individual cDNA molecule. TCRdb re-called the RACE reads through MiXCR, storing one row per CDR3 protein. The sample records over 150,000 distinct CDR3 sequences, roughly a quarter being singletons. The source of this sequence is a young woman with alopecia areata. Some clones in this sample may be carry-over from other donors' samples. The chain combines TRBV27 with TRBJ1-6; no firm D call. Sample: whole blood, taken in connection with sensitization to the hapten diphenylcyclopropenone (DPC). CDR3 coding DNA: TGTGCCAGCAGTTTATTTCGTAATTCACCCCTCCACTTT. Its translation is CASSLFRNSPLHF.